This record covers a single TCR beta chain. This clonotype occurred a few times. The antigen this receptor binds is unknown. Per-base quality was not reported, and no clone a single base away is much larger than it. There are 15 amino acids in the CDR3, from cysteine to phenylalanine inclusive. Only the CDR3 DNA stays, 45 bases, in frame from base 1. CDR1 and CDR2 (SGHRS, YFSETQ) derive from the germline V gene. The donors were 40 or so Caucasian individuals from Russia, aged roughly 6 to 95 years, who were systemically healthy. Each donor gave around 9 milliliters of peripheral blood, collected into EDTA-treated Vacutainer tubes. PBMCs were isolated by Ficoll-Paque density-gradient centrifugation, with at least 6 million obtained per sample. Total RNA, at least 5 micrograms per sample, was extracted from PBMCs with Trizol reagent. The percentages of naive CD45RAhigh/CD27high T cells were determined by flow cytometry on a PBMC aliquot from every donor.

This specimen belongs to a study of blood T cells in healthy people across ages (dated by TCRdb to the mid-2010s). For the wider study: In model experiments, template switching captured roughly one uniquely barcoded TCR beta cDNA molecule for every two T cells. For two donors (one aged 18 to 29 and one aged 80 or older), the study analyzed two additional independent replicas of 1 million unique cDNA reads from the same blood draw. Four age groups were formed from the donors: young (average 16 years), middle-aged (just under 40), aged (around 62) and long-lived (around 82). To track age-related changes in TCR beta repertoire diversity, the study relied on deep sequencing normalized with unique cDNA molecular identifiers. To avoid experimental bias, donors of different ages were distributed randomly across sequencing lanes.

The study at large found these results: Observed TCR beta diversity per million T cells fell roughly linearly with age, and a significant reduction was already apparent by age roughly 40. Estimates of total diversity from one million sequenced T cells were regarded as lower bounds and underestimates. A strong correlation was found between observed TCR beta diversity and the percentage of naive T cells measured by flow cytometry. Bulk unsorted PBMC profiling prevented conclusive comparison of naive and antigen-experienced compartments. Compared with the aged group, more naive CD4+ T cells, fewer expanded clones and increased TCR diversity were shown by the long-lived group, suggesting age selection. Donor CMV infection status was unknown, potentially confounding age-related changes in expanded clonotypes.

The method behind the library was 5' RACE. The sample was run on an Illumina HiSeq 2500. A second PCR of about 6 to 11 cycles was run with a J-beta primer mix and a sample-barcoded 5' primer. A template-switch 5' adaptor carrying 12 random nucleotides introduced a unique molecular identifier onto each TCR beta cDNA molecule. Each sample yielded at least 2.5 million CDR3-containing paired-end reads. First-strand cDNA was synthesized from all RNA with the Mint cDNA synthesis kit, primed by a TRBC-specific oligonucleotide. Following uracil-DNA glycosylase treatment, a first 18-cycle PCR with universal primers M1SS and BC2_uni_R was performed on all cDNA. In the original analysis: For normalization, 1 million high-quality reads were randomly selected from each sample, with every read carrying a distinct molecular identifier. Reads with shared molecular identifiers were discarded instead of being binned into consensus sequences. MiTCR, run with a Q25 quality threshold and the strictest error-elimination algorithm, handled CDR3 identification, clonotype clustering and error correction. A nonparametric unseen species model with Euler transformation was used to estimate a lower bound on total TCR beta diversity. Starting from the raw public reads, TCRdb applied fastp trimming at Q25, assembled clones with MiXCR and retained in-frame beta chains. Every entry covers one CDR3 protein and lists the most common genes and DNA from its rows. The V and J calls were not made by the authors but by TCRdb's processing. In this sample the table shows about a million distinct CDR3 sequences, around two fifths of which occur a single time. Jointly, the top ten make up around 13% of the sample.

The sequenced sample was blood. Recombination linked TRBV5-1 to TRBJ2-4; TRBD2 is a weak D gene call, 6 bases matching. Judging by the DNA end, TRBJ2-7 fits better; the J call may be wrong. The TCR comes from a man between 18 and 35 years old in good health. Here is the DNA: TGCGCCAGCAGCTTGGAGCTGCGGGGTTCCTACGAGCAGTACTTC. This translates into CASSLELRGSYEQYF.